The clone carrying this T cell receptor beta chain was recorded at least ten times. TCRdb itself ran the 5' RACE reads through MiXCR, one entry per CDR3 protein. This sample has fewer than 65,000 distinct CDR3 sequences, with 6.3% found just once. V was shortened by 4 bases and J by 7 bases, with 13 bases between the two germline ends. The CDR3 has 13 amino acids. Germline V CDR1 and CDR2: SEHNR, FQNEAQ (reference sequence). Noted time point: sample taken at primary tumor resection. There were 72 donors, all of them untreated patients with early-stage non-small cell lung cancer. Whole RNA came from tumor, nontumor lung or frozen PBMC and was sequenced without being sorted. This entry belongs to a study of spatial heterogeneity in lung cancer. Study at large: There were, on average, more than 8.5 raw-read appearances for each unique TCR and UMI combination.

Specimen: PBMCs, collected at surgery. The V and J genes are TRBV7-9 and TRBJ1-1, with D perhaps TRBD1 (5 bases). This sequence originates from a female donor with early-stage non-small cell lung cancer. The CDR3 DNA is TGTGCCAGCAGCTCTCTGGGGCTATATGAAGCTTTCTTT. Its protein is CASSSLGLYEAFF.